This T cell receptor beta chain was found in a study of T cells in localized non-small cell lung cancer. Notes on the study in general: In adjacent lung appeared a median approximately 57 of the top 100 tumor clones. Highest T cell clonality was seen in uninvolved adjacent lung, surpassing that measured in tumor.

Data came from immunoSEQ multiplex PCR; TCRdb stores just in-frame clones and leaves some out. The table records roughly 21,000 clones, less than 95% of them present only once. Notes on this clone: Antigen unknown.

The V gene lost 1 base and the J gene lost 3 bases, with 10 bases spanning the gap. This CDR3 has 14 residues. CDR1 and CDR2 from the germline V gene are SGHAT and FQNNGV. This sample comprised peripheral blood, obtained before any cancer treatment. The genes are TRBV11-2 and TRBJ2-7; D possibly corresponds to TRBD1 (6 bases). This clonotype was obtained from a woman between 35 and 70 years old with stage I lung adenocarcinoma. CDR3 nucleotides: TGTGCCAGCAGCTTAGCGGACAGCTACTACGAGCAGTACTTC. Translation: CASSLADSYYEQYF.